This entry lists 20 T cell receptor beta chains sequenced from one sample in a study of OX40 agonist ivuxolimab in advanced cancers. TCRdb keeps only in-frame clones here, not all; method: immunoSEQ multiplex PCR. This table holds approximately 90,000 clones, around 90% found once. Sequencing was performed on CD4+ or CD8+ T cells sorted from blood, taken in a trial of the OX40 agonist ivuxolimab. Receptor source: an adult with an advanced solid tumor such as melanoma, head and neck, liver or kidney cancer.

The chain couples TRBV11-3 to TRBJ2-7; D gene uncertain. The CDR3 has 12 amino acids. Between the trimmed V and J ends, which lost 5 bases and 2 bases, there was a span of 7 bases. CDR1 and CDR2 from the germline V gene are SGHNT and YENEEA. CDR3 region: CASSPNPYEQYF. The CDR3 DNA reads as TGTGCCAGCAGCCCAAACCCCTACGAGCAGTACTTC.

The chain recombines TRBV29-1 with TRBJ2-7, with D perhaps TRBD1 (5 bases). Per germline, CDR1 SQVTM and CDR2 ANQGSEA. Between the trimmed V and J ends, which lost 6 bases and 4 bases, there was a span of 10 bases. The CDR3 runs to 11 residues. The CDR3 DNA sequence: TGCAGCGTCAAGAAGGGGTACGAGCAGTACTTC. It translates to CSVKKGYEQYF.

Concerning this clone: A junction boundary mismatches the germline segment, possibly from a read error. V and J are TRBV2 and TRBJ1-5; D gene ambiguous. CDR3 length: 11 amino acids. CDR1 is SNHLY and CDR2 is FYNNEI in the germline V gene. CDR3 DNA: TGTGCCAGCAGGTACAATCAGCCCCAGCGTTTT. Amino acid sequence: CASRYNQPQRF.

This sequence joins TRBV11-2 and TRBJ2-1; D not resolved. The V and J ends lost 2 bases and 6 bases respectively, with 11 bases between them. This CDR3 is built from 14 residues. Germline loops: CDR1 SGHAT, CDR2 FQNNGV. Here the CDR3 reads CASSLLGILNEQFF. DNA of the CDR3: TGTGCCAGCAGCTTATTAGGTATTCTCAATGAGCAGTTCTTC. The full variable domain, with the rest looked up from reference TRBV11-2 and TRBJ2-1, is EAGVAQSPRYKIIEKRQSVAFWCNPISGHATLYWYQQILGQGPKLLIQFQNNGVVDDSQLPKDRFSAERLKGVDSTLKIQPAKLEDSAVYLCASSLLGILNEQFFGPGTRLTVL.

This clone was recorded once. The chain carries TRBV9 and TRBJ2-3; no definite D call. The CDR3 is 9 residues long. V lost 7 bases to trimming and J lost 7 bases, with 4 bases between them. Germline values: CDR1 SGDLS, CDR2 YYNGEE. The DNA of the CDR3 is TGTGCCAGCGGGAATACGCAGTATTTT. Translated, it gives CASGNTQYF.

The chain uses TRBV9 and TRBJ2-1, with 7 bases aligning to TRBD2. The CDR3 loop spans 14 amino acids. The V gene end was trimmed by 0 bases and the J gene end by 6 bases; junction bases not matched to a gene: 3. Germline values: CDR1 SGDLS, CDR2 YYNGEE. The CDR3 DNA sequence: TGTGCCAGCAGCGTAGCGGGGGGTCCCAATGAGCAGTTCTTC. It specifies CASSVAGGPNEQFF.

The chain carries TRBV9 and TRBJ2-1; 9 bases fit TRBD2. The CDR3 has 14 residues. CDR1 is SGDLS and CDR2 is YYNGEE in the germline V gene. After removal of 3 bases from V and 7 bases from J, the junction contained 5 bases not matched to a gene. The CDR3 DNA follows: TGTGCCAGCAGCGACGGACTAGCGTATAATGAGCAGTTCTTC. Protein product: CASSDGLAYNEQFF.

The V and J genes are TRBV7-3 and TRBJ1-1; TRBD1 might be the D (5 bases). The V gene lost 5 bases and the J gene lost 3 bases, with 16 bases spanning the gap. The CDR3 sequence is 15 residues long. From germline, CDR1 is SGHTA and CDR2 FQGTGA. The DNA for the CDR3 is TGTGCCAGCAGCCCCGCCCCGACAGCCTACACTGAAGCTTTCTTT. It specifies CASSPAPTAYTEAFF.

The CDR3 nucleotides are TGTGCCAGTGGCCCTTCGGGACAGTTTACCCTCAATGAGCAGTTCTTC. It is translated as CASGPSGQFTLNEQFF. The V call is TRBV9, the J call TRBJ2-1, with TRBD1 identical over 7 bases. Looked up from germline, CDR1 is SGDLS and CDR2 is YYNGEE. The V gene end was trimmed by 8 bases and the J gene end by 6 bases; junction bases not matched to a gene: 17. This CDR3 contains 16 residues. Drawing the rest from reference TRBV9 and TRBJ2-1, the complete variable domain is DSGVTQTPKHLITATGQRVTLRCSPRSGDLSVYWYQQSLDQGLQFLIQYYNGEERAKGNILERFSAQQFPDLHSELNLSSLELGDSALYFCASGPSGQFTLNEQFFGPGTRLTVL.

The rearrangement joins TRBV30 to TRBJ2-5, with no clear D. The CDR3 length is 11 residues. Germline V gives CDR1 GTSNPN, CDR2 SVGIG (reference sequence). V dropped 5 bases and J dropped 2 bases, with 6 bases sitting between them. CDR3 sequence: CAWLVQETQYF. CDR3 sequence (DNA): TGTGCCTGGCTCGTTCAAGAGACCCAGTACTTC.

This chain joins TRBV27 and TRBJ2-1; D gene unclear. Germline V CDR1 and CDR2: MNHEY, SMNVEV (reference sequence). The CDR3 has 11 residues. The V end lost 8 bases, the J end lost 10 bases, and 12 bases lay between the germline ends. Written as DNA, the CDR3 is TGTGCCAGCGGAACAGACCACGAGCAGTTCTTC. This translates into CASGTDHEQFF.

The chain uses TRBV7-8 and TRBJ2-2; 7 bases agree with TRBD2. CDR1 and CDR2 (germline): SGHVS, FQNEAQ. V was clipped by 0 bases and J by 4 bases; unmatched bases: 2. This CDR3 is 15 amino acids long. CDR3 sequence reads: CASSLAGGRTGELFF. The CDR3 DNA sequence: TGTGCCAGCAGCTTAGCGGGAGGGCGCACCGGGGAGCTGTTTTTT.

The V call is TRBV6-5, the J call TRBJ2-7; 8 bases are shared with TRBD2. The trim removed 5 bases at V and 7 bases at J, leaving 7 bases unmatched. Germline V lookup: CDR1 MNHEY, CDR2 SVGAGI. CDR3 length equals 13 residues. In DNA form, the CDR3 reads TGTGCCAGCAGTACGCCGGGGGGGGTGGAGCAGTACTTC. Translation gives CASSTPGGVEQYF.

V gene TRBV15 combines with J gene TRBJ1-1, with a tentative D call TRBD1 (5 bases). Trimming left V 0 bases short and J 8 bases short, with 10 bases between. Germline-derived CDR1 and CDR2 are LNHNV and YYDKDF (reference sequence). CDR3 length: 13 residues. The CDR3 here is CATSRDRTTEAFF. The DNA for the CDR3 is TGTGCCACCAGCAGAGATCGGACAACAGAAGCTTTCTTT. Full variable domain (remainder filled in from reference TRBV15 and TRBJ1-1): DAMVIQNPRYQVTQFGKPVTLSCSQTLNHNVMYWYQQKSSQAPKLLFHYYDKDFNNEADTPDNFQSRRPNTSFCFLDIRSPGLGDTAMYLCATSRDRTTEAFFGQGTRLTVV.

The chain is built from TRBV11-2 and TRBJ2-1; D remains ambiguous. The germline CDR1 and CDR2 sequences are SGHAT and FQNNGV. The CDR3 contains 13 residues. V dropped 4 bases and J dropped 5 bases, with 9 bases sitting between them. Here the CDR3 reads CASSSQYHNEQFF. The CDR3, as DNA: TGTGCCAGCAGCTCCCAATATCACAATGAGCAGTTCTTC.

This sequence joins TRBV21-1 and TRBJ1-1. TRBV21-1 is flagged as a pseudogene. This CDR3 is built from 18 residues. CDR3 amino acids: CASSKARMKAYRNTEAFF. The CDR3 DNA is TGTGCCAGCAGCAAAGCGAGGATGAAAGCCTATAGGAACACTGAAGCTTTCTTT.

The chain recombines TRBV7-6 with TRBJ2-1; 7 bases map to TRBD2. CDR3 length: 15 amino acids. The V gene end was trimmed by 1 base and the J gene end by 8 bases; junction bases not matched to a gene: 8. Germline V gene data show CDR1 as SGHVS and CDR2 as FNYEAQ. The DNA of the CDR3 is TGTGCCAGCAGCTTAGGGACTAGTCTTACCTATGAGCAGTTCTTC. Translating gives CASSLGTSLTYEQFF.

The V and J genes are TRBV4-1 and TRBJ2-1, with D possibly TRBD2 on 6 matching bases. V lost 4 bases and J 7 bases, leaving 8 bases between the germline ends. The CDR3 is made up of 12 amino acids. The germline V gene has CDR1 MGHRA and CDR2 YSYEKL. CDR3 sequence (DNA): TGCGCCAGCAGCCTTCGGGGGAATGAGCAGTTCTTC. Translated, it gives CASSLRGNEQFF.

This clone was picked up one time. The chain has TRBV6-8 and TRBJ1-1, with D maybe TRBD1 (5 bases). Trimming left V 2 bases short and J 3 bases short, with 13 bases between. Germline-derived CDR1 and CDR2 are MNHGY and SAAAGT. The CDR3 runs 15 residues. For the CDR3, the DNA is TGTGCCAGCAGTTACCTTCGGGGCAGGGACACTGAAGCTTTCTTT. Translating it yields CASSYLRGRDTEAFF.

The chain has TRBV2 and TRBJ2-7, with D unresolved. Trimming shortened V by 2 bases and J by 1 base, and 6 bases separated the two germline ends. Germline V gene sequence: CDR1 SNHLY, CDR2 FYNNEI. This CDR3 spans 13 amino acids. The CDR3 sequence: CASSETASYEQYF. The CDR3 region has the DNA TGTGCCAGCAGTGAAACCGCATCCTACGAGCAGTACTTC.